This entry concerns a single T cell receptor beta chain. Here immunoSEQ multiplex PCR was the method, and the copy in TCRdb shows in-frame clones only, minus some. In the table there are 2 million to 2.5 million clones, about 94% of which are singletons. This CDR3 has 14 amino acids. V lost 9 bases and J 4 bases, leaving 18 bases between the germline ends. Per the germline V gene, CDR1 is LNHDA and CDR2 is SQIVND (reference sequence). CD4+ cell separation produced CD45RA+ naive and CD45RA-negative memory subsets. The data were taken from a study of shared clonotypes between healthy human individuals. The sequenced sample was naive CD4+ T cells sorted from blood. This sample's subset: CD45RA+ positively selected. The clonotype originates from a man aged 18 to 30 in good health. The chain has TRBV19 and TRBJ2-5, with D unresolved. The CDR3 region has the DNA TGTGCCAGCCCGCAGGAACGAACTATAGAGACCCAGTACTTC. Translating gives CASPQERTIETQYF.